This entry lists 26 T cell receptor beta chains sequenced from one sample in a study of T-cell memory formation after mild COVID-19. MiXCR was run by TCRdb on the 5' RACE reads, yielding one entry per CDR3 protein. The data show about 470,000 distinct CDR3 sequences, around a sixth seen once. Sequencing used PBMCs or a T cell subset sorted from them (not recorded which). The receptor set was obtained from an adult woman who had mild COVID-19 (a few samples of this study predate the infection). Cell type and time point are not known.

This clonotype was observed a few times. V and J are TRBV6-2 or TRBV6-3 and TRBJ1-5; perhaps TRBD1 as D (6 bases). Germline V gives CDR1 MNHEY, CDR2 SVGEGT. Trimming shortened V by 5 bases and J by 6 bases, and 11 bases separated the two germline ends. This CDR3 spans 13 amino acids. CDR3 sequence: CASSRQGTQPQHF. CDR3 DNA sequence: TGTGCCAGCAGTCGGCAGGGGACTCAGCCCCAGCATTTT.

The rearrangement joins TRBV7-2 to TRBJ2-6; 7 bases are shared with TRBD1. V shed 3 bases and J 0 bases; nucleotides not matched to a gene: 8. CDR1 SGHTA and CDR2 FQGNSA come from the germline V gene. This CDR3 region has 18 residues. CDR3 bases: TGTGCCAGCAGCTTCAGGACAGGCCAGAGCTCTGGGGCCAACGTCCTGACTTTC. Its translation is CASSFRTGQSSGANVLTF.

The rearrangement links TRBV4-1 to TRBJ1-5; TRBD1 agrees at 8 bases. V shed 4 bases and J 6 bases; nucleotides not matched to a gene: 11. CDR3 length: 16 amino acids. Per germline, CDR1 MGHRA and CDR2 YSYEKL. The CDR3 spells CASSPILDRDIQPQHF. For the CDR3, the DNA is TGCGCCAGCAGCCCAATACTGGACAGGGATATTCAGCCCCAGCATTTT.

V gene TRBV24-1 combines with J gene TRBJ2-5; D remains unclear. V was shortened by 5 bases and J by 2 bases, with 11 bases between the two germline ends. Germline V gene sequence: CDR1 KGHDR, CDR2 SFDVKD. This CDR3 contains 14 residues. This CDR3 reads CATSAAGPQETQYF. CDR3 nucleotides: TGTGCCACCAGTGCAGCAGGACCGCAAGAGACCCAGTACTTC.

This clonotype appeared a few times. The gene calls are TRBV5-1 and TRBJ2-1; 9 bases line up with TRBD2. The CDR3 sequence is 16 residues long. Germline lookup yields CDR1 SGHRS and CDR2 YFSETQ. V shed 0 bases, J shed 8 bases, and the junction held 9 bases outside the gene matches. The CDR3 DNA follows: TGCGCCAGCAGCTTGGGCGTTAGCGGGAGCGTGGATGAGCAGTTCTTC. Amino acids: CASSLGVSGSVDEQFF.

The chain is built from TRBV10-3 and TRBJ1-1, with TRBD1 matching over 7 bases. The J segment lost 5 bases and the V segment lost 10 bases, leaving 4 bases of the junction unmatched. The CDR3 totals 11 residues. CDR1 is ENHRY and CDR2 is SYGVKD in the germline V gene. This CDR3 reads CATGQVTEAFF. The CDR3 nucleotides read TGTGCCACCGGACAGGTTACTGAAGCTTTCTTT.

V and J are TRBV30 and TRBJ2-3; maybe TRBD1 (6 bases). V lost 1 base and J 3 bases, leaving 17 bases between the germline ends. The CDR3 sequence is 16 residues long. Germline CDR1 GTSNPN, CDR2 SVGIG (reference sequence). CDR3 sequence (DNA): TGTGCCTGGAGTGCCCCCCGTGGGGGCCGAACAGATACGCAGTATTTT. This translates into CAWSAPRGGRTDTQYF.

This rearrangement joins TRBV30 to TRBJ1-1; weak D call: TRBD1 (5 bases). Germline CDR1 is GTSNPN and CDR2 is SVGIG (reference sequence). The CDR3 loop spans 17 amino acids. Trimming left V 4 bases short and J 0 bases short, with 21 bases between. CDR3 DNA sequence: TGTGCCTGGAAAGAACCGGGACGCACCCTCATGAACACTGAAGCTTTCTTT. Its protein is CAWKEPGRTLMNTEAFF.

V usage is TRBV19 and J usage is TRBJ2-7, with a tentative D call TRBD1 (5 bases). Germline assignment: CDR1 LNHDA and CDR2 SQIVND (reference sequence). V was shortened by 4 bases and J by 6 bases, with 22 bases between the two germline ends. This CDR3 is 16 amino acids long. CDR3 amino acids: CASSTTLPIRGSEQYF. CDR3 sequence (DNA): TGTGCCAGTAGTACGACTCTCCCTATTAGGGGAAGCGAGCAGTACTTC.

The chain carries TRBV15 and TRBJ2-2, with D possibly TRBD2 on 6 matching bases. The CDR3 extends over 14 amino acids. Between the trimmed V and J ends, which lost 5 bases and 7 bases, there was a span of 14 bases. The V gene's germline CDR1 is LNHNV and CDR2 YYDKDF (reference sequence). CDR3 sequence: CATSSRESDGELFF. The CDR3 DNA follows: TGTGCCACCAGCTCTCGGGAGTCGGACGGGGAGCTGTTTTTT.

This chain connects TRBV6-2 or TRBV6-3 to TRBJ2-7; D perhaps matches TRBD2 (5 bases). CDR3 length: 14 residues. CDR1 is MNHEY, CDR2 SVGEGT, per germline. V lost 4 bases and J lost 0, with 10 bases in between. Here the CDR3 DNA reads TGTGCCAGCAGTTCTAGCCGAGACTCCTACGAGCAGTACTTC. The encoded protein is CASSSSRDSYEQYF.

The chain is built from TRBV5-1 and TRBJ2-1; D not resolved. Between the trimmed V and J ends, which lost 0 bases and 5 bases, there was a span of 12 bases. The CDR3 sequence is 15 residues long. Looked up from germline, CDR1 is SGHRS and CDR2 is YFSETQ. Here the CDR3 reads CASSLVAGLNNEQFF. The CDR3 DNA reads TGCGCCAGCAGCTTGGTAGCAGGCTTAAACAATGAGCAGTTCTTC.

This clonotype turned up a few times. The chain has TRBV7-9 and TRBJ2-1; the D is unclear. This CDR3 has 13 residues. Deletions cut 5 bases from V and 8 bases from J, with 13 bases between. Germline CDR1 reads SEHNR; CDR2 reads FQNEAQ (reference sequence). The CDR3 spells CASSPNLGYEQFF. The CDR3 coding sequence is TGTGCCAGCAGCCCGAATCTCGGCTATGAGCAGTTCTTC. Variable domain in full (rest from reference TRBV7-9 and TRBJ2-1): DTGVSQNPRHKITKRGQNVTFRCDPISEHNRLYWYRQTLGQGPEFLTYFQNEAQLEKSRLLSDRFSAERPKGSFSTLEIQRTEQGDSAMYLCASSPNLGYEQFFGPGTRLTVL.

This clonotype has just a few counts. This rearrangement joins TRBV5-1 to TRBJ1-1; D gene unclear. Deletions cut 1 base from V and 4 bases from J, with 11 bases between. The CDR3 is made up of 14 amino acids. Germline V gene sequence: CDR1 SGHRS, CDR2 YFSETQ. The CDR3 loop is CASSLRDLVTEAFF. CDR3 nucleotide sequence: TGCGCCAGCAGCTTGCGGGATTTGGTCACTGAAGCTTTCTTT.

This clonotype has just a few counts. The chain has TRBV18 and TRBJ2-7; 9 bases line up with TRBD1. The J segment lost 3 bases and the V segment lost 3 bases, leaving 9 bases of the junction unmatched. The CDR3 loop spans 16 amino acids. CDR1 KGHSH and CDR2 LQKENI come from the germline V gene. The CDR3 DNA sequence: TGTGCCAGCTCACCCGGGACAGGGATTGGGGTCTACGAGCAGTACTTC. It is translated as CASSPGTGIGVYEQYF.

This clonotype has just a few counts. The J gene is TRBJ2-7, the V gene TRBV10-3; TRBD1 is a possible D gene (6 bases). The ends were cut back, 4 bases at V and 4 bases at J, with 20 bases in the middle. The germline gives CDR1 ENHRY, CDR2 SYGVKD. The CDR3 sequence is 16 residues long. The CDR3 sequence is CAISGEGGVKKYEQYF. CDR3 bases: TGTGCCATCAGTGGGGAAGGGGGAGTCAAAAAATACGAGCAGTACTTC.

In this sample, this clonotype turned up many times. CDR3 in amino acids: CASSAGAGARDQPQHF. The CDR3 region has the DNA TGTGCCAGCAGCGCAGGGGCAGGGGCTAGGGATCAGCCCCAGCATTTT. V gene TRBV2 combines with J gene TRBJ1-5; D might be TRBD1 (6 bases). Germline V gene data show CDR1 as SNHLY and CDR2 as FYNNEI. The CDR3 has 16 residues. V was cut by 6 bases and J by 5 bases, with 20 bases left in between.

The sample holds a few counts of this clonotype. V and J are TRBV4-1 and TRBJ2-5; 9 bases align to TRBD2. The germline V gene has CDR1 MGHRA and CDR2 YSYEKL. The CDR3 has 18 amino acids. After removal of 0 bases from V and 5 bases from J, the junction contained 13 bases not matched to a gene. This CDR3 reads CASSQDRGGGATWETQYF. CDR3 nucleotides: TGCGCCAGCAGCCAAGATCGAGGCGGGGGGGCAACGTGGGAGACCCAGTACTTC.

The genes are TRBV11-3 and TRBJ2-7; D is undetermined. Germline CDR1 is SGHNT and CDR2 is YENEEA. V lost 7 bases to trimming and J lost 1 base, with 14 bases between them. CDR3 length: 14 amino acids. The CDR3 DNA follows: TGTGCCAGCACCTCCCGATGGGATTCCTACGAGCAGTACTTC. This encodes CASTSRWDSYEQYF.

This clonotype has only a few counts. This chain connects TRBV5-1 to TRBJ2-7; D is ambiguous. The germline CDR1 and CDR2 sequences are SGHRS and YFSETQ. The CDR3 is 13 residues long. Between the trimmed V and J ends, which lost 4 bases and 3 bases, there was a span of 11 bases. CDR3 DNA sequence: TGCGCCAGCAGCGTTGACATAGTCTACGAGCAGTACTTC. This gives the protein CASSVDIVYEQYF.

This rearrangement joins TRBV10-3 to TRBJ1-2, with TRBD1 as a possible D gene (6 bases). V was shortened by 10 bases and J by 0 bases, with 21 bases between the two germline ends. Germline CDR1 reads ENHRY; CDR2 reads SYGVKD. This CDR3 contains 16 residues. The CDR3 DNA sequence: TGTGCCACTATTAGCGGGGGCTTCCAAGCTAACTATGGCTACACCTTC. Translating it yields CATISGGFQANYGYTF.

V and J are TRBV4-2 and TRBJ2-3, with D perhaps TRBD2 (5 bases). Germline V gives CDR1 LGHNA, CDR2 YNFKEQ. The CDR3 sequence is 16 residues long. Trimming pared 0 bases from V and 7 bases from J, leaving 17 bases between. This CDR3 is CASSQDVWSETNTQYF. CDR3 sequence (DNA): TGTGCCAGCAGCCAAGATGTTTGGTCCGAGACTAATACGCAGTATTTT.

J is TRBJ2-5 and V is TRBV25-1, with D maybe TRBD2 (6 bases). The CDR3 is made up of 15 amino acids. Germline loops: CDR1 MGHDK, CDR2 SYGVNS. Deletions cut 2 bases from V and 2 bases from J, with 12 bases between. Here the CDR3 DNA reads TGTGCCAGCAGTGAAAGGGGACTCGCACAAGAGACCCAGTACTTC. Translated: CASSERGLAQETQYF.

This clonotype turned up a few times. The junction and the germline gene differ at one end; a read error may be behind it. The chain combines TRBV12-3 or TRBV12-4 with TRBJ2-7; TRBD2 aligns across 10 bases. The CDR3 has 14 residues. The CDR3 loop reads CASSPSQREGRRDF. The CDR3 DNA reads as TGTGCCAGCAGTCCTAGTCAGCGGGAGGGCCGCCGGGACTTC.

This clonotype was counted ten times or more. This chain joins TRBV25-1 and TRBJ2-3, with D maybe TRBD2 (6 bases). CDR3 length: 15 residues. Germline lookup yields CDR1 MGHDK and CDR2 SYGVNS. V was pared by 6 bases and J by 0 bases, with 13 bases between. Here the CDR3 reads CASRDTRGSTDTQYF. In DNA form, the CDR3 reads TGTGCCAGCAGGGATACGCGGGGCAGCACAGATACGCAGTATTTT.

This clonotype was detected a few times. The J gene is TRBJ2-7, the V gene TRBV2, with TRBD2 matching 11 bases. V was clipped by 10 bases and J by 4 bases; unmatched bases: 6. This CDR3 comprises 13 residues. In germline, CDR1 is SNHLY, CDR2 FYNNEI. CDR3 sequence reads: CAIETSGEYEQYF. CDR3 DNA: TGTGCCATCGAGACTAGCGGGGAATACGAGCAGTACTTC. The full variable domain, rest sourced from reference TRBV2 and TRBJ2-7, is EPEVTQTPSHQVTQMGQEVILRCVPISNHLYFYWYRQILGQKVEFLVSFYNNEISEKSEIFDDQFSVERPDGSNFTLKIRSTKLEDSAMYFCAIETSGEYEQYFGPGTRLTVT.